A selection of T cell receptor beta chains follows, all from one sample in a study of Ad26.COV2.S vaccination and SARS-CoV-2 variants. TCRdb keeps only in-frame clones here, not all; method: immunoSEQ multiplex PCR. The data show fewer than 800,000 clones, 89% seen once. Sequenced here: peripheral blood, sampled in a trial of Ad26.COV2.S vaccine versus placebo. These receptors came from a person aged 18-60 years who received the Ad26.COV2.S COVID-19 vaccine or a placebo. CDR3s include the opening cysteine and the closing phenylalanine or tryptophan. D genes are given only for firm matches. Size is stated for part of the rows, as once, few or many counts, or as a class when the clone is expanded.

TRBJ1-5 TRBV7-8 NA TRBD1 CASSPEGTANQPQHF TGTGCCAGCAGCCCCGAGGGGACAGCGAATCAGCCCCAGCATTTT
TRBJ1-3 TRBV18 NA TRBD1 CASSPEQGGSGNTIYF TGTGCCAGCTCACCGGAACAGGGGGGCTCTGGAAACACCATATATTTT
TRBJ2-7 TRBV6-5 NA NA CASRGRGRYEQYF TGTGCCAGCAGGGGCCGGGGGAGATACGAGCAGTACTTC
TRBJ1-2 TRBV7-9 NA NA CASSLPGANYGYTF TGTGCCAGCAGCTTACCAGGAGCTAACTATGGCTACACCTTC
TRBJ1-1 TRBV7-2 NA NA CASSPAPGLNTEAFF TGTGCCAGCAGCCCAGCCCCGGGCCTGAACACTGAAGCTTTCTTT
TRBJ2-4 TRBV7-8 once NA CASSLGRGKNIQYF TGTGCCAGCAGCTTAGGGAGGGGAAAAAACATTCAGTACTTC
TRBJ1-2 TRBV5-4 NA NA CASSLASVGYTF TGTGCCAGCAGCTTGGCTTCGGTCGGCTACACCTTC
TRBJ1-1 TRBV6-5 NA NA CASRQLDPRPEAFF TGTGCCAGCAGACAGCTTGACCCACGGCCTGAAGCTTTCTTT
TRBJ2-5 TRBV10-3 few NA CAISDRLTGAGETQYF TGTGCCATCAGTGATCGACTTACAGGGGCGGGGGAGACCCAGTACTTC
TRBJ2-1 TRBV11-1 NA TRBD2 CASSSWTSVTYNEQFF TGTGCCAGCAGCAGTTGGACTAGCGTGACCTACAATGAGCAGTTCTTC